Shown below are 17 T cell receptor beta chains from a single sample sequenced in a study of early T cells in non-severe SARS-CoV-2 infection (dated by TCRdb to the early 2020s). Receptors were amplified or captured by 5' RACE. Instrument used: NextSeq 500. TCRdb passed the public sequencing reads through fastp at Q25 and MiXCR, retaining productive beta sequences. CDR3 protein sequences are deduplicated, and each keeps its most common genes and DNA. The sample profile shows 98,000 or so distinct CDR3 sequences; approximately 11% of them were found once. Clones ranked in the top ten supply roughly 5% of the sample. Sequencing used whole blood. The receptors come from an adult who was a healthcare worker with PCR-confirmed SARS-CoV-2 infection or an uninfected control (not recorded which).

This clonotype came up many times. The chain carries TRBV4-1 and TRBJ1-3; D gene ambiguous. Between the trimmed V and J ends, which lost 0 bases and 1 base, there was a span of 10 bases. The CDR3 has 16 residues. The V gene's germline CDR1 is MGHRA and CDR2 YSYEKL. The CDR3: CASSQDFGGSGNTIYF. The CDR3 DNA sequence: TGCGCCAGCAGCCAAGATTTTGGCGGGTCTGGAAACACCATATATTTT.

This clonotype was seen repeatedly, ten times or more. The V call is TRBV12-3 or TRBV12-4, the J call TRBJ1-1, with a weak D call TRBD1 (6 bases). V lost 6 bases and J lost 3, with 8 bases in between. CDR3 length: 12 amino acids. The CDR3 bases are TGTGCCAGCAGAACAGGGTACACTGAAGCTTTCTTT. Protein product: CASRTGYTEAFF.

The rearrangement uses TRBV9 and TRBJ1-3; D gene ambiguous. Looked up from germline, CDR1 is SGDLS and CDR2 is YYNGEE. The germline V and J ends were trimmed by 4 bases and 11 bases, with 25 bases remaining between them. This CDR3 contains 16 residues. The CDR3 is CASSSQTQRSPTAIYF. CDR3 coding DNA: TGTGCCAGCAGCTCCCAAACACAAAGATCCCCGACCGCCATATATTTT.

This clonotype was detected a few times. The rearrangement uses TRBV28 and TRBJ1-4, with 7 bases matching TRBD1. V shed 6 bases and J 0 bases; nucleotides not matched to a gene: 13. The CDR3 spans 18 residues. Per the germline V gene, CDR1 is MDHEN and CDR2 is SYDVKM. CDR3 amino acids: CASRDLLGQAPTNEKLFF. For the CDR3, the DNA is TGTGCCAGCAGAGACCTCCTAGGACAGGCTCCAACTAATGAAAAACTGTTTTTT.

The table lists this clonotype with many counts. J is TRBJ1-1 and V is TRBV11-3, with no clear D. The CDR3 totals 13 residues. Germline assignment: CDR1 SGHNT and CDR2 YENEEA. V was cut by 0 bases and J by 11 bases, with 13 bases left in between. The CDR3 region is CASSLDRDSQAFF. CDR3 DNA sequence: TGTGCCAGCAGCTTAGATCGGGATAGCCAGGCTTTCTTT.

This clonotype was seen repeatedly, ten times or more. CDR3 DNA sequence: TGTGCCAGCAGCTTAGCCATTATGTGGCAAACGAGTGACACCGGGGAGCTGTTTTTT. Protein sequence: CASSLAIMWQTSDTGELFF. V is TRBV7-9 and J is TRBJ2-2; D call uncertain. Deletions cut 0 bases from V and 3 bases from J, with 20 bases between. The CDR3 runs to 19 residues. Germline CDR1 is SEHNR and CDR2 is FQNEAQ (reference sequence).

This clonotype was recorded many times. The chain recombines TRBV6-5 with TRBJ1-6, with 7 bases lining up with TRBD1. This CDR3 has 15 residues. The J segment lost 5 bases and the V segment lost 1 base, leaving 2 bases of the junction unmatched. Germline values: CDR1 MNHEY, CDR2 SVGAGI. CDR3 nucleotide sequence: TGTGCCAGCAGTTACTTCGGACAGGATAATTCACCCCTCCACTTT. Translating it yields CASSYFGQDNSPLHF.

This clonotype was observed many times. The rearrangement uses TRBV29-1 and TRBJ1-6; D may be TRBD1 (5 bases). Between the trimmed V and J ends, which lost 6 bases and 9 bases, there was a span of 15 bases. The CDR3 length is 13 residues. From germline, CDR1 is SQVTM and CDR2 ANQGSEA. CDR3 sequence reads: CSVGDAPSSPLHF. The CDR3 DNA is TGCAGCGTGGGGGACGCCCCGAGTTCACCCCTCCACTTT.

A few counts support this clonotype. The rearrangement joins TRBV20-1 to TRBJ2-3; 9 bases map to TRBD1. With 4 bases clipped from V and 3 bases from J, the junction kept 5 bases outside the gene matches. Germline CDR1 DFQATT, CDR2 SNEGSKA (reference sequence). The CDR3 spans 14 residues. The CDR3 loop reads CSAMSGTGTDTQYF. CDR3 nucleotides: TGCAGTGCTATGTCCGGGACAGGGACAGATACGCAGTATTTT.

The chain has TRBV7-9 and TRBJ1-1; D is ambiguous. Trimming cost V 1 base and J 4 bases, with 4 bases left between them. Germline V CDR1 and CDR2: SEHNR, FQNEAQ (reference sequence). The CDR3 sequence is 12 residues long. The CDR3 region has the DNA TGTGCCAGCAGCTTAGAAGTCACTGAAGCTTTCTTT. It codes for CASSLEVTEAFF.

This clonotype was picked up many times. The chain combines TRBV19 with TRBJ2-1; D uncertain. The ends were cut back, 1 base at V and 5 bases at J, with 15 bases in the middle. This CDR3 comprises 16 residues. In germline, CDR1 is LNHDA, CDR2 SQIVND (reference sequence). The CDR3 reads CASSIVHLRSDNEQFF. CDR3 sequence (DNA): TGTGCCAGTAGTATAGTCCACCTTCGGTCGGACAATGAGCAGTTCTTC.

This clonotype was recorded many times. This CDR3 reads CASSKQGGTTEAFF. CDR3 sequence (DNA): TGTGCCAGCAGTAAACAGGGGGGGACCACTGAAGCTTTCTTT. The chain combines TRBV12-3 or TRBV12-4 with TRBJ1-1, with 8 bases identical to TRBD1. The V and J ends lost 5 bases and 4 bases, in that order; junction bases with no gene match: 6. CDR3 length equals 14 residues.

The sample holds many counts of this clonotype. The CDR3 loop reads CASSNQLAGAGEQYF. CDR3 DNA sequence: TGTGCCAGCAGCAACCAACTAGCGGGAGCTGGCGAGCAGTACTTC. The rearrangement joins TRBV3-1 to TRBJ2-7; the match to TRBD2 covers 11 bases. V lost 5 bases to trimming and J lost 6 bases; unmatched junction nucleotides: 9. The CDR3 totals 15 residues. From germline, CDR1 is LGHDT and CDR2 YNNKEL (reference sequence).

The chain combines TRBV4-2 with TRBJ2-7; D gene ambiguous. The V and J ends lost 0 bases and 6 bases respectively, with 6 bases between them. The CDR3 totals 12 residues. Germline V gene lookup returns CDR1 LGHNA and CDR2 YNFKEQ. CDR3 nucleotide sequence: TGTGCCAGCAGCCAAGAAGTCTCCGAGCAGTACTTC. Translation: CASSQEVSEQYF.

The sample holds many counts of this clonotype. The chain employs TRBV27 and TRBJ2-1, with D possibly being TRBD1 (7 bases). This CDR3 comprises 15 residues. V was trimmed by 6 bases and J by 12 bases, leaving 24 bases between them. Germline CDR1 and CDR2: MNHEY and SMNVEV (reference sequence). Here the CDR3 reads CASRSPGTAGGGQFF. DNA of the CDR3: TGTGCCAGCAGGTCACCCGGGACAGCCGGAGGGGGGCAGTTCTTC.

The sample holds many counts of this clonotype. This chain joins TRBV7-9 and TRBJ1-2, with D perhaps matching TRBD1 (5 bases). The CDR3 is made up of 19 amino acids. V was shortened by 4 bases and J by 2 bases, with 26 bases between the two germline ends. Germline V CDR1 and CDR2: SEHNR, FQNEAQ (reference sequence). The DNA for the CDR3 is TGTGCCAGCAGCTCTAGATCGCGGACATCCCCCTCTAGGAACTATGGCTACACCTTC. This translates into CASSSRSRTSPSRNYGYTF.

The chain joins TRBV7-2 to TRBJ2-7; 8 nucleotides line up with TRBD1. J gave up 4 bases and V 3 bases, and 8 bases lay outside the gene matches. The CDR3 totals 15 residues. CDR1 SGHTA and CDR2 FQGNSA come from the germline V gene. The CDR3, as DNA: TGTGCCAGCAGCTTGCCAGGGGGCGCCTCATACGAGCAGTACTTC. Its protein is CASSLPGGASYEQYF.